This entry lists 6 T cell receptor beta chains sequenced from one sample in a study of cytomegalovirus exposure and HLA in healthy donors. PCR used 60 Vbeta primers and 13 Jbeta primers. Clones were sequenced by immunoSEQ multiplex PCR, and TCRdb holds only the in-frame ones, with some missing. The sample lists 150,000 to 200,000 clones, approximately 81% occurring once. The sequenced sample was PBMCs. The receptors were sampled from a woman in her thirties in good health and CMV-seronegative.

The chain is built from TRBV28 and TRBJ1-2; possibly TRBD1 for D (5 bases). This CDR3 contains 16 residues. The V gene lost 3 bases and the J gene lost 6 bases, with 20 bases spanning the gap. Germline-derived CDR1 and CDR2 are MDHEN and SYDVKM. The CDR3 DNA reads as TGTGCCAGCAGTTTGACAGAAGGGGCCCGCTCCCATGGCTACACCTTC. Translation gives CASSLTEGARSHGYTF.

The V and J genes are TRBV18 and TRBJ2-7; 11 bases are a match to TRBD1. The CDR3 contains 16 residues. The V and J ends lost 0 bases and 1 base, in that order; junction bases with no gene match: 2. Germline V gene data show CDR1 as KGHSH and CDR2 as LQKENI. CDR3: CASSPPRDRGSYEQYF. CDR3 nucleotides: TGTGCCAGCTCACCACCCCGGGACAGGGGGTCCTACGAGCAGTACTTC.

This chain joins TRBV27 and TRBJ1-6, with 8 bases matching TRBD1. Germline V CDR1 and CDR2: MNHEY, SMNVEV (reference sequence). The CDR3 has 22 amino acids. Trimming removed 2 bases from V and 0 bases from J; junction bases left unmatched: 18. The CDR3 nucleotides are TGTGCCAGCAGTTTAAGAGCCCCAACCCGGACAGGGCGCAGCTCCTATAATTCACCCCTCCACTTT. This encodes CASSLRAPTRTGRSSYNSPLHF.

The V call is TRBV2, the J call TRBJ2-1; 9 nucleotides match TRBD2. V was pared by 3 bases and J by 6 bases, with 6 bases of the junction left unmatched. The germline gives CDR1 SNHLY, CDR2 FYNNEI. The CDR3 runs 15 residues. CDR3 protein: CASSDRLAVVNEQFF. DNA for the CDR3: TGTGCCAGCAGTGATAGACTAGCGGTTGTCAATGAGCAGTTCTTC. The whole variable domain, remainder taken from reference TRBV2 and TRBJ2-1, is EPEVTQTPSHQVTQMGQEVILRCVPISNHLYFYWYRQILGQKVEFLVSFYNNEISEKSEIFDDQFSVERPDGSNFTLKIRSTKLEDSAMYFCASSDRLAVVNEQFFGPGTRLTVL.

The rearrangement joins TRBV6-1 to TRBJ1-2; 9 bases are shared with TRBD1. CDR3 length equals 11 residues. Germline V lookup: CDR1 MNHNS, CDR2 SASEGT. V was pared by 3 bases and J by 13 bases, with 3 bases of the junction left unmatched. This CDR3 is CASSDGTGFTF. CDR3 DNA sequence: TGTGCCAGCAGTGACGGGACAGGGTTCACCTTC.

The chain employs TRBV4-3 and TRBJ2-3, with 7 bases fitting TRBD2. The trim removed 0 bases at V and 4 bases at J, leaving 16 bases unmatched. The CDR3 runs 19 residues. Germline V lookup: CDR1 LGHNA, CDR2 YSLEER. This CDR3 reads CASSQDILGLSGGSDTQYF. The CDR3, as DNA: TGCGCCAGCAGCCAAGATATCCTCGGACTATCGGGGGGATCAGATACGCAGTATTTT.